Listed below are T cell receptor beta chains from one sample, sequenced in a study of cytomegalovirus exposure and HLA in healthy donors. TCRdb keeps only in-frame clones here, not all; method: immunoSEQ multiplex PCR. The sample comprises around 110,000 clones, less than 80% of which are singletons, and around 3.4% rests with the top ten. What was sequenced was PBMCs. The origin of the receptors is a man in his 60s in good health and CMV-seronegative. Each CDR3 is given with its conserved first and last residue. The D gene is left open where the match is weak. Clone size, where shown, is once, few, many, or a class for clones that have expanded.

TRBV6-1	.	TRBJ1-5	.	CASRAAPGVVQPQHF	TGTGCCAGCAGGGCGGCTCCAGGGGTGGTTCAGCCCCAGCATTTT
TRBV4-1	.	TRBJ1-2	.	CASSQEGGAGGYTF	TGCGCCAGCAGCCAAGAGGGGGGTGCGGGCGGCTACACCTTC
TRBV10-2	.	TRBJ1-2	.	CASSVQGILGGYTF	TGCGCCAGCAGCGTCCAGGGGATCCTGGGGGGCTACACCTTC
TRBV18	.	TRBJ1-2	.	CASSPLLQGYHYGYTF	TGTGCCAGCTCACCCCTCTTACAGGGCTACCACTATGGCTACACCTTC
TRBV18	.	TRBJ2-1	TRBD2	CASSLSLAGGQDNEQFF	TGTGCCAGCTCACTATCCCTAGCGGGGGGGCAGGACAATGAGCAGTTCTTC
TRBV13	once	TRBJ2-2	TRBD2	CASSFIAGGRGTGELFF	TGTGCCAGCAGCTTTATAGCGGGGGGGCGAGGAACCGGGGAGCTGTTTTTT
TRBV11-3	few	TRBJ2-1	TRBD2	CASSSRTSGGNEQFF	TGTGCCAGCAGCTCCAGGACTAGCGGGGGTAATGAGCAGTTCTTC
TRBV19	.	TRBJ2-3	TRBD1	CASSWDSTSPTQYF	TGTGCCAGTAGTTGGGACAGCACGTCCCCTACGCAGTATTTT
TRBV6-1	once	TRBJ1-3	TRBD1	CASSEAGSGGRGNTIYF	TGTGCCAGCAGTGAAGCGGGGTCAGGGGGACGCGGAAACACCATATATTTT
TRBV30	.	TRBJ2-4	.	CAWRGVGINIQYF	TGTGCCTGGAGGGGCGTCGGAATAAACATTCAGTACTTC
TRBV9	.	TRBJ2-1	.	CASSRSNEQFF	TGTGCCAGCAGCAGGAGCAATGAGCAGTTCTTC
TRBV7-2	.	TRBJ2-2	.	CASSLARTGELFF	TGTGCCAGCAGCCTGGCCAGGACCGGGGAGCTGTTTTTT
TRBV7-2	.	TRBJ2-1	.	CASSLVWQGREQFF	TGTGCCAGCAGCTTAGTCTGGCAGGGCCGTGAGCAGTTCTTC
TRBV5-4	.	TRBJ1-1	.	CASSLETTSEAFF	TGTGCCAGCAGCTTGGAGACAACGTCGGAAGCTTTCTTT
TRBV5-1	few	TRBJ1-5	.	CASSPGGGIGQPQHF	TGCGCCAGCAGCCCGGGAGGGGGGATTGGGCAGCCCCAGCATTTT
TRBV5-1	.	TRBJ1-3	.	CASSPEGRNTIYF	TGCGCCAGCAGCCCCGAGGGTAGAAACACCATATATTTT
TRBV4-1	once	TRBJ2-1	.	CASSQEGRGGNEQFF	TGCGCCAGCAGCCAAGAGGGTCGGGGTGGTAATGAGCAGTTCTTC
TRBV5-6	.	TRBJ1-1	.	CASSLDLGRRAFF	TGTGCCAGCAGCTTGGACCTGGGGAGGAGAGCTTTCTTT
TRBV4-3	.	TRBJ2-2	.	CASSQGRRGLGTGELFF	TGCGCCAGCAGCCAAGGGAGGAGGGGGCTGGGCACCGGGGAGCTGTTTTTT
TRBV28	once	TRBJ1-5	TRBD1	CASTDRGYDQPQHF	TGTGCCAGCACGGACAGGGGGTACGATCAGCCCCAGCATTTT
TRBV5-1	once	TRBJ1-3	.	CASSPTLEGNTIYF	TGCGCCAGCAGCCCCACTCTGGAGGGAAACACCATATATTTT
TRBV5-1	.	TRBJ2-1	TRBD2	CASSIAGGQDEQFF	TGCGCCAGCAGCATAGCGGGGGGGCAAGATGAGCAGTTCTTC
TRBV11-2	.	TRBJ1-1	.	CASRTRVMNTEAFF	TGTGCCAGCCGCACGAGGGTAATGAACACTGAAGCTTTCTTT
TRBV4-2	.	TRBJ2-3	.	CASSQKSAVTDTQYF	TGTGCCAGCAGCCAAAAATCAGCGGTCACAGATACGCAGTATTTT
TRBV7-2	.	TRBJ2-1	TRBD1	CASSLSGQAYNEQFF	TGTGCCAGCAGCCTCTCGGGACAGGCCTACAATGAGCAGTTCTTC
TRBV6-6	.	TRBJ2-3	TRBD1	CASRKTGQTQDTQYF	TGTGCCAGCAGGAAAACGGGACAGACCCAAGATACGCAGTATTTT